The next 25 T cell receptor beta chains were all read from a single sample in a study of cytomegalovirus exposure and HLA in healthy donors (dated by TCRdb to about 2017). The library was prepared using the immunoSEQ multiplex PCR assay. TCRdb limited this immuneACCESS table to in-frame rearrangements with V and J called. A share of clones is missing; checked studies link under half to unresolved V genes, and the rest is unexplained. The sample profile shows 100,000 or so clones; around 83% of them were found once. The ten largest clones capture around 4.1% of the sample. Material for sequencing was PBMCs. These receptors originate from a woman aged 18-29 years in good health and CMV-seropositive.

V usage is TRBV7-2 and J usage is TRBJ2-5, with TRBD2 identical over 10 bases. Trimming at V came to 5 bases and at J to 5 bases, leaving 5 bases not matched to a gene. The CDR3 is 14 amino acids. CDR1 is SGHTA, CDR2 FQGNSA, per germline. The CDR3 region is CASSASGRAETQYF. CDR3 sequence (DNA): TGTGCCAGCAGCGCCAGCGGGAGGGCGGAGACCCAGTACTTC.

V is TRBV28 and J is TRBJ1-1; the D is unclear. Per the germline V gene, CDR1 is MDHEN and CDR2 is SYDVKM. The CDR3 sequence is 15 residues long. Trimming pared 2 bases from V and 0 bases from J, leaving 10 bases between. Here the CDR3 reads CASSLLSVMNTEAFF. CDR3 DNA sequence: TGTGCCAGCAGTTTACTGAGCGTTATGAACACTGAAGCTTTCTTT.

This rearrangement joins TRBV28 to TRBJ1-3, with a weak D call TRBD1 (5 bases). Germline assignment: CDR1 MDHEN and CDR2 SYDVKM. There are 15 residues in the CDR3. Trimming took off 5 bases at V and 0 bases at J, with 11 bases between the two ends. CDR3 region: CASSKQEISGNTIYF. DNA of the CDR3: TGTGCCAGCAGTAAACAGGAGATCTCTGGAAACACCATATATTTT.

V is TRBV4-1 and J is TRBJ1-4, with D tentatively TRBD1 (6 bases). This CDR3 spans 16 amino acids. The germline V and J ends were trimmed by 4 bases and 8 bases, with 20 bases remaining between them. Germline V lookup: CDR1 MGHRA, CDR2 YSYEKL. CDR3 nucleotide sequence: TGCGCCAGCAGCCGACAAACAGGGCGGGGGGCCGAAAAACTGTTTTTT. This translates into CASSRQTGRGAEKLFF.

The gene calls are TRBV2 and TRBJ1-2; 7 bases map to TRBD1. V was clipped by 6 bases and J by 2 bases; unmatched bases: 6. The CDR3 loop spans 14 amino acids. The germline CDR1 and CDR2 sequences are SNHLY and FYNNEI. CDR3 sequence: CASSRRDSNYGYTF. The CDR3 region has the DNA TGTGCCAGCAGCCGCCGGGACAGCAACTATGGCTACACCTTC.

With respect to this clone: The same CDR3 is also encoded by other DNA sequences in this sample. The chain recombines TRBV4-2 with TRBJ2-7; 9 nucleotides agree with TRBD1. The CDR3 is 15 residues long. V lost 0 bases and J lost 3; bases outside the gene matches: 3. In germline, CDR1 is LGHNA, CDR2 YNFKEQ. CDR3 coding DNA: TGTGCCAGCAGCCAAGAGGGACAGGGTAGCTACGAGCAGTACTTC. It is translated as CASSQEGQGSYEQYF.

The gene calls are TRBV30 and TRBJ2-7; 8 bases are shared with TRBD1. The CDR3 length is 15 residues. Germline loops: CDR1 GTSNPN, CDR2 SVGIG (reference sequence). V was pared by 8 bases and J by 0 bases, with 12 bases of the junction left unmatched. This chain's CDR3 is CAGQGAGHSSYEQYF. DNA for the CDR3: TGTGCCGGCCAGGGGGCAGGGCACAGCTCCTACGAGCAGTACTTC.

The chain has TRBV6-5 and TRBJ1-4; unclear D gene. Trimming removed 2 bases from V and 5 bases from J, with 6 bases in between. The CDR3 is made up of 13 amino acids. Germline CDR1 is MNHEY and CDR2 is SVGAGI. The DNA of the CDR3 is TGTGCCAGCAGTTACGGGAGGAATGAAAAACTGTTTTTT. This codes for CASSYGRNEKLFF.

The V call is TRBV11-2, the J call TRBJ2-7; 7 nucleotides line up with TRBD1. The junction had 7 bases not matched to a gene; V was cut back by 1 base and J by 7 bases. Germline V gene sequence: CDR1 SGHAT, CDR2 FQNNGV. CDR3 length equals 14 residues. CDR3 sequence (DNA): TGTGCCAGCAGCTTAGGGCAGGGGGTAGGAGAGCAGTACTTC. The encoded protein is CASSLGQGVGEQYF.

The chain has TRBV5-8 and TRBJ2-5; possible D gene TRBD1, 6 bases. Germline V gene data show CDR1 as SGHTS and CDR2 as YDEGEE. CDR3 size: 14 residues. The V end lost 4 bases, the J end lost 4 bases, and 14 bases lay between the germline ends. The CDR3 bases are TGTGCCAGCAGCCCCAGGGTAGGGGGAGAGACCCAGTACTTC. As protein: CASSPRVGGETQYF.

This chain connects TRBV5-1 to TRBJ2-3, with D possibly TRBD1 on 6 matching bases. From germline, CDR1 is SGHRS and CDR2 YFSETQ. V dropped 4 bases and J dropped 3 bases, with 12 bases sitting between them. The CDR3 runs 14 residues. The CDR3 coding sequence is TGCGCCAGCAGCCATGGACAGATAACAGATACGCAGTATTTT. It yields the protein CASSHGQITDTQYF.

The chain has TRBV7-9 and TRBJ2-1; tentative D call: TRBD2 (6 bases). Per germline, CDR1 SEHNR and CDR2 FQNEAQ (reference sequence). This CDR3 has 13 amino acids. Trimming left V 3 bases short and J 4 bases short, with 7 bases between. The CDR3 region has the DNA TGTGCCAGCAGCTTTCGGGAGTACAATGAGCAGTTCTTC. This translates into CASSFREYNEQFF.

The genes are TRBV2 and TRBJ2-4; TRBD1 agrees at 9 bases. Per the germline V gene, CDR1 is SNHLY and CDR2 is FYNNEI. V lost 6 bases, J lost 7 bases, and 7 bases stayed unmatched. The CDR3 consists of 14 residues. The CDR3 DNA follows: TGTGCCAGCAGACCAGGGACAGGGCAGAACATTCAGTACTTC. It specifies CASRPGTGQNIQYF.

This clone came up a few times. V and J are TRBV5-4 and TRBJ1-2; 9 bases match TRBD1. The CDR3 sequence is 17 residues long. Germline V gives CDR1 SGHNT, CDR2 YYREEE (reference sequence). V was clipped by 4 bases and J by 3 bases; unmatched bases: 13. In DNA form, the CDR3 reads TGTGCCAGCAGCCGACAAAGAACACAGGGGGCGGACTATGGCTACACCTTC. Translating gives CASSRQRTQGADYGYTF.

The chain couples TRBV2 to TRBJ2-5; no clear D gene. The CDR3 spans 15 residues. Trimming shortened V by 3 bases and J by 0 bases, and 11 bases separated the two germline ends. Germline-derived CDR1 and CDR2 are SNHLY and FYNNEI. CDR3 coding DNA: TGTGCCAGCAGTGATTACGCAGAAGACCAAGAGACCCAGTACTTC. Its translation: CASSDYAEDQETQYF.

The chain joins TRBV6-5 to TRBJ1-2; 7 bases are shared with TRBD1. The CDR3 has 12 amino acids. V shed 7 bases and J 8 bases; nucleotides not matched to a gene: 7. Per the germline V gene, CDR1 is MNHEY and CDR2 is SVGAGI. The CDR3 coding sequence is TGTGCCAGCACCACAGGGGTTGCAGGCTACACCTTC. Translating gives CASTTGVAGYTF.

CDR3 amino acids: CASSLPSDQETQYF. In nucleotides, the CDR3 is TGTGCCAGCAGTCTGCCCTCAGACCAAGAGACCCAGTACTTC. The V and J genes are TRBV27 and TRBJ2-5, with D uncertain. Per germline, CDR1 MNHEY and CDR2 SMNVEV (reference sequence). The CDR3 is made up of 14 amino acids. The V and J ends lost 5 bases and 0 bases respectively, with 10 bases between them.

The V and J genes are TRBV4-2 and TRBJ1-2; unclear D gene. CDR3 length equals 14 residues. CDR1 is LGHNA, CDR2 YNFKEQ, per germline. V lost 1 base to trimming and J lost 5 bases, with 11 bases between them. The CDR3 DNA is TGTGCCAGCAGCCAAGCGACGCAGGATTATGGCTACACCTTC. This gives the protein CASSQATQDYGYTF.

The chain combines TRBV7-9 with TRBJ1-1; 8 nucleotides match TRBD1. Germline-derived CDR1 and CDR2 are SEHNR and FQNEAQ (reference sequence). Trimming removed 5 bases from V and 5 bases from J; junction bases left unmatched: 7. The CDR3 has 14 amino acids. CDR3 protein: CASSPDRGMTEAFF. DNA for the CDR3: TGTGCCAGCAGCCCCGACAGGGGTATGACTGAAGCTTTCTTT.

The gene calls are TRBV7-6 and TRBJ1-3, with 8 nucleotides matching TRBD1. This CDR3 is 17 amino acids long. Looked up from germline, CDR1 is SGHVS and CDR2 is FNYEAQ. J lost 0 bases, V lost 5 bases, and 9 bases had no gene match. The CDR3 loop reads CASSPKGQAISGNTIYF. In DNA, the CDR3 is TGTGCCAGCAGCCCAAAGGGACAGGCAATCTCTGGAAACACCATATATTTT.

J is TRBJ1-1 and V is TRBV27, with 9 bases that match TRBD1. The length of the CDR3 is 17 residues. Germline V lookup: CDR1 MNHEY, CDR2 SMNVEV (reference sequence). The V segment lost 5 bases and the J segment 8 bases; nucleotides outside the gene matches: 18. CDR3 sequence reads: CASSLQGQGGIASEAFF. DNA of the CDR3: TGTGCCAGCAGTCTACAGGGACAGGGAGGAATAGCATCAGAAGCTTTCTTT.

The V call is TRBV2, the J call TRBJ1-5; possible D gene TRBD1, 5 bases. CDR1 and CDR2 from the germline V gene are SNHLY and FYNNEI. The CDR3 runs to 14 residues. Trimming removed 6 bases from V and 4 bases from J, with 13 bases in between. The CDR3 region is CASSVYSGNQPQHF. In nucleotides, the CDR3 is TGTGCCAGCAGCGTTTACTCAGGGAATCAGCCCCAGCATTTT.

The V call is TRBV28, the J call TRBJ1-1, with D maybe TRBD1 (6 bases). Germline-derived CDR1 and CDR2 are MDHEN and SYDVKM. The germline V and J ends were trimmed by 11 bases and 1 base, with 11 bases remaining between them. The CDR3 loop spans 12 amino acids. Here the CDR3 DNA reads TGTGCCCTCGGGGGGCAGAACACTGAAGCTTTCTTT. It codes for CALGGQNTEAFF.

The chain has TRBV4-1 and TRBJ2-3; a weak D match, TRBD1 (5 bases). The length of the CDR3 is 15 residues. Trimming removed 0 bases from V and 1 base from J, with 8 bases in between. CDR1 and CDR2 from the germline V gene are MGHRA and YSYEKL. CDR3 nucleotides: TGCGCCAGCAGCCAAGAAGGGGCCCGCACAGATACGCAGTATTTT. Residues: CASSQEGARTDTQYF.

V and J are TRBV11-2 and TRBJ2-1, with TRBD1 matching over 7 bases. The CDR3 covers 16 residues. In germline, CDR1 is SGHAT, CDR2 FQNNGV. V was pared by 3 bases and J by 3 bases, with 8 bases of the junction left unmatched. CDR3 sequence reads: CASSFPGTALYNEQFF. CDR3 DNA: TGTGCCAGCAGCTTTCCTGGGACAGCCCTCTACAATGAGCAGTTCTTC.